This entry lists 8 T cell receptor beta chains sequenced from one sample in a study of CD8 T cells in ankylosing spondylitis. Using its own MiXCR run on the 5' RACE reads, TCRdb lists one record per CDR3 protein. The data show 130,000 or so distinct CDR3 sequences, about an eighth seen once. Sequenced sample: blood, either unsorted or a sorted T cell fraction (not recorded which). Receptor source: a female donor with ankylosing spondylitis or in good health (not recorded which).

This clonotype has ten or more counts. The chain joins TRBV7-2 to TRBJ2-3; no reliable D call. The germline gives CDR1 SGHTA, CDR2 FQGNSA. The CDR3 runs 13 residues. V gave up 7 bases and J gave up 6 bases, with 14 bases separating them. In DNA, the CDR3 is TGTGCCAGCATGGCCCTGGATGAGGATACGCAGTATTTT. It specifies CASMALDEDTQYF.

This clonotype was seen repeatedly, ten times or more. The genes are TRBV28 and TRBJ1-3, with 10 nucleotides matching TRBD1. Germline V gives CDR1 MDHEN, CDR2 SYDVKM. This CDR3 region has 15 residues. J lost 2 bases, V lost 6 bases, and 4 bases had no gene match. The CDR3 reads CASRTTGGTGNTIYF. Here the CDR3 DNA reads TGTGCCAGCAGAACGACAGGGGGCACTGGAAACACCATATATTTT.

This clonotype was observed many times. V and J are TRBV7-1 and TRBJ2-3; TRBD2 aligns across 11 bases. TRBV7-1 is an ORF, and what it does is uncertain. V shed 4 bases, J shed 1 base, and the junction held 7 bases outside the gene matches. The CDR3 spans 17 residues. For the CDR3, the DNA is TGTGCCAGCAGCTTTTGGGTGACTAGCGGGGGCACAGATACGCAGTATTTT. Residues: CASSFWVTSGGTDTQYF.

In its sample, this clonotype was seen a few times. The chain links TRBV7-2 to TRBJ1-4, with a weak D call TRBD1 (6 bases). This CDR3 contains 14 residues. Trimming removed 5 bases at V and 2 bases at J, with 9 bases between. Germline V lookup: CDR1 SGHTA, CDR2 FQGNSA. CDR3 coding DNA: TGTGCCAGCAGCCGGACAGTCACTAATGAAAAACTGTTTTTT. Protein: CASSRTVTNEKLFF.

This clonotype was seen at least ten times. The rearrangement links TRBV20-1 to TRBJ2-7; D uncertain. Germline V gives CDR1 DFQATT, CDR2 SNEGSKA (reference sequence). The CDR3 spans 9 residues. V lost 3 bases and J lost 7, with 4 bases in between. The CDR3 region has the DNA TGCAGTGCTAGGGGGGAGCAGTACTTC. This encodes CSARGEQYF.

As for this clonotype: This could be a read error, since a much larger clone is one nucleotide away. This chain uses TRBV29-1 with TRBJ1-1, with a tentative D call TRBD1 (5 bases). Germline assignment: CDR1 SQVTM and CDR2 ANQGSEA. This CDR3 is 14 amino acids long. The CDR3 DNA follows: TGCAGCGTTAAAAGACCCGGGGGGAACACTGAAGCTCTCTTT. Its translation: CSVKRPGGNTEALF.

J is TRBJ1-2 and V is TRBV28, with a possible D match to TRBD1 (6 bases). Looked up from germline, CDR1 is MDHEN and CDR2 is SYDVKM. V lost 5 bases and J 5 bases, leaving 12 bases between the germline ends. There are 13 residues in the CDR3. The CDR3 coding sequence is TGTGCCAGCAGTCCGGGACACCATTATGGCTACACCTTC. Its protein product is CASSPGHHYGYTF.

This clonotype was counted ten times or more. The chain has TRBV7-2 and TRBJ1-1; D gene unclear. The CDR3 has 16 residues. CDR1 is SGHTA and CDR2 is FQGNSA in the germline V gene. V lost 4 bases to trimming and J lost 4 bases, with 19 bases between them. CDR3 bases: TGTGCCAGCAGCTCCCGCGGGTCCGGCGGTGGCACTGAAGCTTTCTTT. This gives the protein CASSSRGSGGGTEAFF.